The 9 T cell receptor beta chains below come from one sample, sequenced in a study of blood T cell repertoires in COVID-19. Assay used: immunoSEQ multiplex PCR; TCRdb lists only in-frame clones, some missing. Of 300,000 or so clones in the sample, over 85% were seen once. The sequenced sample consisted of PBMCs or T cells enriched from blood (not recorded which). All receptors derive from a woman aged 50 to 65 who had been exposed to COVID-19.

This rearrangement joins TRBV24-1 to TRBJ1-2; tentative D call: TRBD1 (5 bases). The germline V gene has CDR1 KGHDR and CDR2 SFDVKD. Trimming pared 5 bases from V and 8 bases from J, leaving 11 bases between. The CDR3 consists of 12 residues. The CDR3 DNA reads as TGTGCCACCAGTGGAGGGGAGGAGGGCTACACCTTC. This sequence encodes CATSGGEEGYTF.

This clone was seen a few times. The chain joins TRBV19 to TRBJ2-1; 11 bases are shared with TRBD2. Per the germline V gene, CDR1 is LNHDA and CDR2 is SQIVND (reference sequence). The CDR3 length is 16 residues. The ends lost 4 bases at V and 5 bases at J; junction bases unmatched: 7. CDR3 DNA: TGTGCCAGTAGTACCCTACTAGCGGGGGCGCACAATGAGCAGTTCTTC. Amino acid sequence: CASSTLLAGAHNEQFF.

V usage is TRBV5-1 and J usage is TRBJ2-7; the D gene is possibly TRBD2 (7 bases). V lost 4 bases, J lost 5 bases, and 19 bases lay in between. The CDR3 covers 15 residues. Germline CDR1 is SGHRS and CDR2 is YFSETQ. This chain's CDR3 is CASSTRGGAQDEQYF. Here the CDR3 DNA reads TGCGCCAGCAGCACCCGAGGGGGGGCACAGGACGAGCAGTACTTC.

The V call is TRBV3-1 (or the pseudogene TRBV3-2), the J call TRBJ2-2, with 12 bases lining up with TRBD2. Germline assignment: CDR1 LGHDT and CDR2 YNNKEL (reference sequence). J was trimmed by 4 bases and V by 3 bases; bases with no gene match: 3. The CDR3 totals 16 residues. The CDR3 sequence: CASSHELAGGTGELFF. DNA of the CDR3: TGTGCCAGCAGCCACGAACTAGCGGGGGGCACCGGGGAGCTGTTTTTT.

This chain links TRBV3-1 (or the pseudogene TRBV3-2) with TRBJ1-1; no clear D gene. The CDR3 runs to 14 residues. Trimming pared 1 base from V and 1 base from J, leaving 7 bases between. Germline CDR1 and CDR2: LGHDT and YNNKEL (reference sequence). CDR3 DNA: TGTGCCAGCAGCCAAGGGAGCGAGAACACTGAAGCTTTCTTT. This sequence encodes CASSQGSENTEAFF.

This clone was picked up one time. CDR3 sequence (DNA): TGTGCCAGCTCGCCCCCTTCCGACAGGGGACAGCCCCAGCATTTT. Translation gives CASSPPSDRGQPQHF. The chain joins TRBV18 to TRBJ1-5; 8 nucleotides align to TRBD1. Trimming took 6 bases from V and 7 from J; bases not matched to a gene: 11. The CDR3 runs 15 residues. The germline gives CDR1 KGHSH, CDR2 LQKENI.

The chain combines TRBV7-9 with TRBJ1-1, with D perhaps matching TRBD1 (5 bases). This CDR3 is 18 amino acids long. V dropped 0 bases and J dropped 2 bases, with 19 bases sitting between them. Germline V gene data show CDR1 as SEHNR and CDR2 as FQNEAQ (reference sequence). The CDR3 DNA reads TGTGCCAGCAGCTTAGCGTCCCCCAGTTGGGGGGTAAACACTGAAGCTTTCTTT. Amino acid sequence: CASSLASPSWGVNTEAFF. The complete variable domain, with remaining parts taken from reference TRBV7-9 and TRBJ1-1, reads DTGVSQNPRHKITKRGQNVTFRCDPISEHNRLYWYRQTLGQGPEFLTYFQNEAQLEKSRLLSDRFSAERPKGSFSTLEIQRTEQGDSAMYLCASSLASPSWGVNTEAFFGQGTRLTVV.

The CDR3 is CASSVAYQGSGNTIYF. The CDR3, as DNA: TGTGCCAGCAGCGTAGCCTACCAGGGCTCGGGAAACACCATATATTTT. This chain links TRBV9 with TRBJ1-3, with TRBD1 as a possible D gene (5 bases). Between the trimmed V and J ends, which lost 0 bases and 4 bases, there was a span of 14 bases. From germline, CDR1 is SGDLS and CDR2 YYNGEE. The CDR3 has 16 amino acids. Drawing the rest from reference TRBV9 and TRBJ1-3, the complete variable domain is DSGVTQTPKHLITATGQRVTLRCSPRSGDLSVYWYQQSLDQGLQFLIQYYNGEERAKGNILERFSAQQFPDLHSELNLSSLELGDSALYFCASSVAYQGSGNTIYFGEGSWLTVV.

The chain recombines TRBV4-1 with TRBJ2-1, with 7 bases identical to TRBD1. V was clipped by 3 bases and J by 1 base; unmatched bases: 3. Germline-derived CDR1 and CDR2 are MGHRA and YSYEKL. The CDR3 sequence is 15 residues long. CDR3 DNA sequence: TGCGCCAGCAGCCATTCGGACAGGTCCTACAATGAGCAGTTCTTC. This codes for CASSHSDRSYNEQFF.